The sequence of this T cell receptor (beta chain) was determined in a study of molecular identifiers for immune sequencing clone quantification. Study conclusions and caveats: Highly expanded clone sizes could be underestimated by identical TCR molecules that share a barcode.

This clonotype has more than one count but fewer than ten. The antigen remains undetermined. The sorting of naive CD8 T cells used the CD8+CD4-CCR7+CD45RA+ phenotype. Bulk TCR library preparation followed previously described methods with listed TCR primers. Via MiXCR, TCRdb re-called the PCR reads, giving one row per CDR3 protein. The sample lists more than 250,000 distinct CDR3 sequences, about a fifth occurring once. The CDR3 contains 15 residues. Per the germline V gene, CDR1 is SNHLY and CDR2 is FYNNEI. Trimming took 3 bases from V and 3 from J, leaving 15 bases between them. The sequencing input was naive CD8+ T cells from blood, with Jurkat cell RNA spiked in. The subset denotes: FACS-sorted CD8+CD4-CCR7+CD45RA+ naive T cells. This clonotype was obtained from a human donor in good health. Some libraries in this study had Jurkat cell RNA spiked in. The chain links TRBV2 to TRBJ2-7, with D maybe TRBD1 (6 bases). The CDR3 nucleotides are TGTGCCAGCAGTGAGCTCGTGGGGGCGGGCTACGAGCAGTACTTC. Amino acid sequence: CASSELVGAGYEQYF.